This T cell receptor (beta chain) was recovered during a study of shared clonotypes between healthy human individuals. The donor population consisted of healthy HIV-negative adults with no recent acute infections or vaccinations. It was approximately 100 million PBMCs that unsorted samples used for genomic DNA. Points from the study as a whole: Genetic and exposure-history diversity was limited by the few donors.

The replicate PCRs on unsorted PBMC were given approximately 300 ng DNA, which is 25,000 to 35,000 T cell genomes. Assay: immunoSEQ multiplex PCR; the TCRdb copy retains only in-frame clones and omits some. This sample has approximately 500,000 clones, with around 80% found just once. A note on this clone: What it recognizes is unknown.

The CDR3 contains 13 residues. The germline V gene encodes CDR1 SEHNR and CDR2 FQNEAQ (reference sequence). V was clipped by 5 bases and J by 4 bases, with 12 bases between them. Sample: PBMCs. This TCR came from a woman in her thirties or forties in good health. Some clones in this sample may be carry-over from other donors' samples. The chain links TRBV7-9 to TRBJ2-7, with D perhaps TRBD2 (5 bases). CDR3: CASSTMAGYEQYF. CDR3 nucleotides: TGTGCCAGCAGCACTATGGCGGGTTACGAGCAGTACTTC.